What follows describes a single T cell receptor (beta chain). V lost 5 bases and J 0 bases, leaving 10 bases between the germline ends. This CDR3 region has 15 residues. The data derive from a study of regulatory T cells in long-lasting Graves disease. The wider study: The criterion for persistent Graves' disease was over 5 years of antithyroid drugs with positive TSH receptor antibodies.

Noted time point: persistent/refractory GD, antithyroid drugs over 5 years with positive TRAb. PBMC RNA was the source of the TCR library. The TCR beta library used iRepertoire HTBI primers with Arm-PCR amplification of CDR3. MiXCR was run by TCRdb on the multiplex PCR reads, yielding one entry per CDR3 protein. The sample has roughly 500,000 distinct CDR3 sequences, roughly 21% seen once; the top ten hold around 7%. This TCR was sampled from a female donor with Graves disease. The starting material was peripheral blood mononuclear cells (PBMCs), obtained when the disease was refractory, from a patient treated with antithyroid drugs. The rearrangement uses TRBV12-3 or TRBV12-4 and TRBJ2-2, with D maybe TRBD1 (6 bases). The CDR3 here is CASSLRTANTGELFF. The CDR3 DNA reads as TGTGCCAGCAGTCTCCGGACAGCGAACACCGGGGAGCTGTTTTTT.